The 15 T cell receptor beta chains below all came from one sample that was sequenced in a study of blood T cell repertoires in COVID-19. Sequenced by immunoSEQ multiplex PCR; TCRdb stores in-frame clones only, minus some. Of about 150,000 clones in the sample, approximately 80% are singletons; the top ten hold 6.2%. The sequenced sample was PBMCs or T cells enriched from blood (not recorded which). These receptors came from a woman between 40 and 50 years old who had recovered from COVID-19.

This clone was recorded only once. The chain carries TRBV3-1 (or the pseudogene TRBV3-2) and TRBJ2-3, with TRBD2 matching 10 bases. Trimming cost V 1 base and J 9 bases; bases outside gene matches: 7. The CDR3 is made up of 15 amino acids. Per the germline V gene, CDR1 is LGHDT and CDR2 is YNNKEL (reference sequence). The CDR3 loop is CASSQVASGGATQYF. In DNA, the CDR3 is TGTGCCAGCAGCCAAGTGGCTAGCGGGGGAGCCACGCAGTATTTT.

The CDR3 nucleotides read TGTGCCAGCAGCCGACCGAGCACCTTTAGCGGTCTCTCCTACGAGCAGTACTTC. Translated: CASSRPSTFSGLSYEQYF. This chain joins TRBV28 and TRBJ2-7; D perhaps matches TRBD2 (6 bases). The CDR3 loop spans 18 amino acids. The V and J ends lost 6 bases and 0 bases respectively, with 24 bases between them. Looked up from germline, CDR1 is MDHEN and CDR2 is SYDVKM.

This chain connects TRBV29-1 to TRBJ2-3; 11 nucleotides line up with TRBD2. Trimming at V came to 6 bases and at J to 2 bases, leaving 13 bases not matched to a gene. Germline CDR1 and CDR2: SQVTM and ANQGSEA. The CDR3 contains 17 residues. The CDR3 spells CSVGGTSGVTVTDTQYF. The CDR3 region has the DNA TGCAGCGTCGGGGGGACTAGCGGAGTTACTGTCACAGATACGCAGTATTTT.

This sequence joins TRBV19 and TRBJ1-5; D is perhaps TRBD1 (5 bases). In germline, CDR1 is LNHDA, CDR2 SQIVND (reference sequence). The length of the CDR3 is 15 residues. Trimming removed 5 bases from V and 0 bases from J, with 11 bases in between. This CDR3 reads CASSYDSDSNQPQHF. In DNA, the CDR3 is TGTGCCAGTAGTTACGACAGTGATAGCAATCAGCCCCAGCATTTT.

The V gene is TRBV27, the J gene TRBJ2-3; maybe TRBD1 (6 bases). V lost 6 bases and J 0 bases, leaving 19 bases between the germline ends. The CDR3 runs 17 residues. Germline CDR1 is MNHEY and CDR2 is SMNVEV (reference sequence). In nucleotides, the CDR3 is TGTGCCAGCAGCCCCAACCAACAGGGTTCTAGCACAGATACGCAGTATTTT. Translating gives CASSPNQQGSSTDTQYF.

The gene calls are TRBV4-1 and TRBJ2-7; D call uncertain. The CDR3 spans 15 residues. Trimming took off 2 bases at V and 7 bases at J, with 18 bases between the two ends. Per the germline V gene, CDR1 is MGHRA and CDR2 is YSYEKL. The CDR3 bases are TGCGCCAGCAGCCAAACCCAGACCCACTCTAGTGAGCAGTACTTC. Protein: CASSQTQTHSSEQYF.

The rearrangement links TRBV4-1 to TRBJ1-3; D is ambiguous. The V gene lost 1 base and the J gene lost 1 base, with 8 bases spanning the gap. The CDR3 loop spans 15 amino acids. CDR1 and CDR2 from the germline V gene are MGHRA and YSYEKL. The CDR3 DNA is TGCGCCAGCAGCCAAGGAATCGCGTCTGGAAACACCATATATTTT. Its translation is CASSQGIASGNTIYF.

This chain links TRBV6-5 with TRBJ2-7; D gene unclear. The ends were cut back, 1 base at V and 4 bases at J, with 5 bases in the middle. There are 12 residues in the CDR3. The germline V gene encodes CDR1 MNHEY and CDR2 SVGAGI. The CDR3 sequence is CASSYFIYEQYF. In DNA form, the CDR3 reads TGTGCCAGCAGTTACTTTATTTACGAGCAGTACTTC.

V and J are TRBV12-5 and TRBJ1-4; TRBD1 aligns across 8 bases. V shed 0 bases, J shed 0 bases, and the junction held 18 bases outside the gene matches. The germline gives CDR1 LGHNT, CDR2 FRNRAP. The CDR3 loop spans 22 amino acids. CDR3 DNA: TGTGCTAGTGGTTTGGTAAAGGACAGGGTCTGGCGGGGTGATGCAACTAATGAAAAACTGTTTTTT. It translates to CASGLVKDRVWRGDATNEKLFF.

This clone came up once. The chain joins TRBV5-1 to TRBJ2-5; 10 positions match TRBD2. This CDR3 region has 15 residues. After removal of 3 bases from V and 4 bases from J, the junction contained 6 bases not matched to a gene. Germline-derived CDR1 and CDR2 are SGHRS and YFSETQ. The CDR3 protein is CASSSPSGGGETQYF. CDR3 DNA sequence: TGCGCCAGCAGCTCGCCCAGCGGGGGGGGAGAGACCCAGTACTTC.

The chain recombines TRBV10-2 with TRBJ2-1, with 11 bases aligning to TRBD2. The CDR3 is 14 amino acids. Germline CDR1 reads WSHSY; CDR2 reads SAAADI. Germline trimming cut 10 bases from V and 0 bases from J; bases unmatched to any gene: 2. Written as DNA, the CDR3 is TGCGCCACCCTAGCGGGGGGCTCCTACAATGAGCAGTTCTTC. This gives the protein CATLAGGSYNEQFF.

This chain connects TRBV2 to TRBJ1-1; D is perhaps TRBD1 (6 bases). The CDR3 runs to 15 residues. V was cut by 3 bases and J by 0 bases, with 11 bases left in between. Germline-derived CDR1 and CDR2 are SNHLY and FYNNEI. The CDR3 nucleotides read TGTGCCAGCAGTGACTGGACAGCTATGAACACTGAAGCTTTCTTT. It is translated as CASSDWTAMNTEAFF.

The CDR3 DNA reads TGTGCCAGCAGCTTAACCCAGGTCACAGATACGCAGTATTTT. It specifies CASSLTQVTDTQYF. The rearrangement links TRBV7-9 to TRBJ2-3, with D uncertain. This CDR3 has 14 residues. Germline V gene lookup returns CDR1 SEHNR and CDR2 FQNEAQ (reference sequence). The V and J ends lost 2 bases and 2 bases respectively, with 8 bases between them.

The chain employs TRBV4-1 and TRBJ2-7, with 7 bases matching TRBD1. CDR1 and CDR2 (germline): MGHRA, YSYEKL. V lost 1 base to trimming and J lost 3 bases; unmatched junction nucleotides: 21. This CDR3 is built from 20 residues. The CDR3 spells CASSQAGLVKSRRGIYEQYF. The CDR3 nucleotides are TGCGCCAGCAGCCAAGCTGGGTTGGTTAAATCGCGCAGGGGGATCTACGAGCAGTACTTC.

The chain is built from TRBV19 and TRBJ2-1; 10 bases map to TRBD2. The V gene end was trimmed by 5 bases and the J gene end by 2 bases; junction bases not matched to a gene: 15. The germline V gene encodes CDR1 LNHDA and CDR2 SQIVND (reference sequence). This CDR3 has 19 residues. CDR3 nucleotide sequence: TGTGCCAGTAGTGCCCGGGGGGTGGCAGCGGGAGGGGCCTACAATGAGCAGTTCTTC. Its protein is CASSARGVAAGGAYNEQFF.